This TCR beta chain was captured in a study of PD-L1 blockade in urothelial cancer. Trimming cost V 5 bases and J 0 bases, with 9 bases left between them. CDR1 is SGHNT, CDR2 YYREEE, per germline (reference sequence). This CDR3 region has 15 residues. Indicated time point: pretreatment peripheral blood. The protocol was immunoSEQ multiplex PCR, while the TCRdb copy is restricted to in-frame clones and leaves out a portion. This sample has about 130,000 clones; roughly 83% occur once, and the top ten carry about 2.9%. Sequencing was performed on PBMCs, taken around atezolizumab (anti-PD-L1) treatment. The chain uses TRBV5-4 and TRBJ1-6; tentative D call: TRBD1 (5 bases). This TCR was sampled from a man aged 50 or older with urothelial cancer. The chain's CDR3 is CASRGGSSYNSPLHF. The CDR3 DNA follows: TGTGCCAGCAGGGGGGGGAGCTCCTATAATTCACCCCTCCACTTT.